This TCR beta chain was identified during a study of memory CD4+ T cells and cytomegalovirus serostatus. Points from the study as a whole: 67 of 164 known CMV-associated TCRbeta sequences appeared in CD4+ memory.

The sort gate was single viable CD3+CD4+CD8-CD45RO+ cells for memory CD4+ T cells. Serostatus was set by detecting CMV pp150, pp28, p38, p52 IgG. The repertoire was sequenced with immunoSEQ multiplex PCR; TCRdb's copy has only in-frame clones and lacks some. The sample gives under 55,000 clones, about 83% of which show up once; roughly 2% is in the top ten. Comment on this clone: Its antigen is unknown.

The clonotype originates from an adult in good health and CMV-seropositive. Specimen: memory CD4+ T cells from blood.

The CDR3 region has the DNA TGTGCCACCAAAGTACAGGGGAGGTACGGCTATGGCTACACCTTC. It is translated as CATKVQGRYGYGYTF. V and J are TRBV28 and TRBJ1-2; 7 bases align to TRBD1. The V and J ends lost 10 bases and 4 bases, in that order; junction bases with no gene match: 15. From germline, CDR1 is MDHEN and CDR2 SYDVKM. The CDR3 length is 15 residues.